The TCR beta chain described here comes from a study of T cell responses to AZD1222 COVID-19 vaccine. Points from the study as a whole: Mapped onto spike, vaccine-associated CD4 TCRs spanned it and were dominant at 160-218 and 743-854. Repertoire collection took place solely once the T cell response had peaked. Seropositive AZD1222 recipients at baseline numbered only five or six. Nearly half of spike-specific TCRs reportedly target variant regions that are unmutated in the B.1.351 and B.1.1.7 variants.

CDR3 length: 14 amino acids. Trimming took off 1 base at V and 9 bases at J, with 12 bases between the two ends. Germline CDR1 reads SGHNT; CDR2 reads YENEEA. TCRdb's copy holds only in-frame clones and misses some; the assay was immunoSEQ multiplex PCR. Of about 64,000 clones detected, 75% to 95% appear once; the ten largest clones hold approximately 6.3%. A word on this clone: Its antigen is still unknown.

The chain joins TRBV11-3 to TRBJ1-4; no clear D gene. The sequenced sample was peripheral blood, obtained 28 days after the second dose of the MenACWY control vaccine. This sequence originates from an adult who received the MenACWY meningococcal vaccine as a control. The CDR3 is CASSLGDPGQKLFF. The CDR3 DNA sequence: TGTGCCAGCAGCTTAGGAGACCCTGGCCAAAAACTGTTTTTT.